Each of the 9 T cell receptor beta chains below was sequenced from the same sample in a study of shared clonotypes between healthy human individuals. TCRdb's table, derived via immunoSEQ multiplex PCR, lists solely in-frame clones and lacks some. Of some 2,500,000 clones in the sample, approximately 90% were seen once. Sample: naive CD4+ T cells from PBMCs. The subset is: CD45RA+ positively selected. The receptors were gathered from a man aged 18 to 29 in good health. Some clones in this sample may be carry-over from other donors' samples.

The rearrangement joins TRBV29-1 to TRBJ2-5; a possible D gene is TRBD1 (6 bases). This CDR3 has 12 amino acids. V dropped 4 bases and J dropped 2 bases, with 8 bases sitting between them. Germline CDR1 reads SQVTM; CDR2 reads ANQGSEA. CDR3 sequence: CSVVTGQETQYF. CDR3 in DNA: TGCAGCGTTGTCACAGGGCAAGAGACCCAGTACTTC.

The chain combines TRBV30 with TRBJ2-2, with D possibly being TRBD1 or TRBD2 (6 bases each). V gave up 8 bases and J gave up 6 bases, with 19 bases separating them. This CDR3 has 14 amino acids. Looked up from germline, CDR1 is GTSNPN and CDR2 is SVGIG (reference sequence). CDR3 nucleotides: TGTGCCCGAACCCCGGGGGCGCGCGCCGGGGAGCTGTTTTTT. Protein: CARTPGARAGELFF.

The rearrangement uses TRBV25-1 and TRBJ2-1, with D perhaps matching TRBD1 (5 bases). The V end was cut by 5 bases, the J end by 4 bases, with 12 bases between. This CDR3 has 14 residues. The germline CDR1 and CDR2 sequences are MGHDK and SYGVNS. CDR3 region: CASSPARQYNEQFF. As DNA, the CDR3 is TGTGCCAGCAGTCCTGCCCGACAGTACAATGAGCAGTTCTTC.

The chain joins TRBV5-4 to TRBJ2-1; D ambiguous. The CDR3 sequence is 13 residues long. V was clipped by 0 bases and J by 5 bases, with 6 bases between them. The germline V gene encodes CDR1 SGHNT and CDR2 YYREEE (reference sequence). For the CDR3, the DNA is TGTGCCAGCAGCTTGGTCCCGGACAATGAGCAGTTCTTC. Its protein product is CASSLVPDNEQFF.

The gene calls are TRBV15 and TRBJ1-1, with D unclear. V lost 3 bases, J lost 6 bases, and 8 bases lay in between. Germline lookup yields CDR1 LNHNV and CDR2 YYDKDF (reference sequence). This CDR3 has 12 residues. The CDR3 protein is CATSRGGSEAFF. The CDR3 DNA reads TGTGCCACCAGCAGGGGCGGCTCTGAAGCTTTCTTT.

The chain uses TRBV5-1 and TRBJ2-4, with D possibly matching TRBD1 (5 bases). V was shortened by 1 base and J by 5 bases, with 10 bases between the two germline ends. Germline V gene data show CDR1 as SGHRS and CDR2 as YFSETQ. This CDR3 region has 14 residues. CDR3: CASSLRVGQNIQYF. CDR3 nucleotides: TGCGCCAGCAGCTTGAGGGTGGGGCAAAACATTCAGTACTTC. Full variable domain (missing parts from reference TRBV5-1 and TRBJ2-4): KAGVTQTPRYLIKTRGQQVTLSCSPISGHRSVSWYQQTPGQGLQFLFEYFSETQRNKGNFPGRFSGRQFSNSRSEMNVSTLELGDSALYLCASSLRVGQNIQYFGAGTRLSVL.

CDR3 residues: CASSLEDLSGASYEQYF. DNA of the CDR3: TGCGCCAGCAGCTTGGAGGACCTTAGCGGGGCATCCTACGAGCAGTACTTC. The chain uses TRBV5-1 and TRBJ2-7, with 8 bases identical to TRBD2. This CDR3 contains 17 residues. The trim removed 0 bases at V and 1 base at J, leaving 9 bases unmatched. Germline CDR1 and CDR2: SGHRS and YFSETQ.

The chain links TRBV27 to TRBJ1-2, with D perhaps matching TRBD1 (6 bases). V was cut by 6 bases and J by 3 bases, with 20 bases left in between. The CDR3 extends over 16 amino acids. The germline V gene encodes CDR1 MNHEY and CDR2 SMNVEV (reference sequence). In DNA, the CDR3 is TGTGCCAGCAGGTCCTCTGTTGGGGGGGCAGACTATGGCTACACCTTC. Translated: CASRSSVGGADYGYTF.

This clone was found once. The chain joins TRBV6-1 to TRBJ2-5, with 8 bases identical to TRBD2. The length of the CDR3 is 11 residues. Germline-derived CDR1 and CDR2 are MNHNS and SASEGT. V shed 7 bases and J 11 bases; nucleotides not matched to a gene: 6. The CDR3 coding sequence is TGTGCCAGCAAACGGGAGCGGGAGCAGTACTTC. Protein: CASKREREQYF.